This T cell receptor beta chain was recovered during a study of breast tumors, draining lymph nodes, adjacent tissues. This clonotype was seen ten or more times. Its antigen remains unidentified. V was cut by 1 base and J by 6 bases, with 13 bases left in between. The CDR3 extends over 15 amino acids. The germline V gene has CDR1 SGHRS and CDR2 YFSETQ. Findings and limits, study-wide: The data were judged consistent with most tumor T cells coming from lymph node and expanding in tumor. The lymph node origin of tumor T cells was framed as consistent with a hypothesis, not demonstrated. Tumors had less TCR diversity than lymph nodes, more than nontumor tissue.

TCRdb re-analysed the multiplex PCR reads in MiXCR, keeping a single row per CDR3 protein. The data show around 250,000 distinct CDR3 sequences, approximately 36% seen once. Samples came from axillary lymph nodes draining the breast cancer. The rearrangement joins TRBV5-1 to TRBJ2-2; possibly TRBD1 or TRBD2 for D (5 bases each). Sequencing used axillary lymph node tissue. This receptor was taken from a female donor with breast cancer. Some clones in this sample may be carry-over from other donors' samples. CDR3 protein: CASSLIVRGSGELFF. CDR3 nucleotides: TGCGCCAGCAGCTTGATAGTTCGGGGCTCCGGGGAGCTGTTTTTT.